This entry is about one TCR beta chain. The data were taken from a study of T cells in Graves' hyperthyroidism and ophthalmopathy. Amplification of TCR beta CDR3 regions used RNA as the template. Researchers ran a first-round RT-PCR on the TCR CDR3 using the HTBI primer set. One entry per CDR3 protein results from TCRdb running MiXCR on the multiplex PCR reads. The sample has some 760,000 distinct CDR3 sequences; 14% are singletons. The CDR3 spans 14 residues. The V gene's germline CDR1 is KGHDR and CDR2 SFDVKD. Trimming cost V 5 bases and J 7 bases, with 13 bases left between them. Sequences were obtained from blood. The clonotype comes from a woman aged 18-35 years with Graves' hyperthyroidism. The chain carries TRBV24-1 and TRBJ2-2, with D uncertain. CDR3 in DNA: TGTGCCACCAGTGCGTCTGCCCTAAACGGGGAGCTGTTTTTT. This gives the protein CATSASALNGELFF.